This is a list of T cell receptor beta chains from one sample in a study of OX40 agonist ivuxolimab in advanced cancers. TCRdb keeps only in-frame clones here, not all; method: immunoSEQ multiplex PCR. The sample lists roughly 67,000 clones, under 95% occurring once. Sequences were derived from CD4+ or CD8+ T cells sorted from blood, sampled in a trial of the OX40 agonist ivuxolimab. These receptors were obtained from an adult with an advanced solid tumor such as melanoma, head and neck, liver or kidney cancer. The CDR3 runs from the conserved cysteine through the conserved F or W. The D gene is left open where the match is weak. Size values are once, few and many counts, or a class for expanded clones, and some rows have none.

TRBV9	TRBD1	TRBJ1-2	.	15	TGTGCCAGCAGCGCCGGCGGACAGGGGGACTATGGCTACACCTTC	CASSAGGQGDYGYTF
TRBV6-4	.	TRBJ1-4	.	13	TGTGCCAGCAGTAGACTGATTAATGAAAAACTGTTTTTT	CASSRLINEKLFF
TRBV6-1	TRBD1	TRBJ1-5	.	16	TGTGCCAGCAGTGAACTGGGACAGGGGATGGGTCAGCCCCAGCATTTT	CASSELGQGMGQPQHF
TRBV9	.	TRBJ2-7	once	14	TGTGCCAGCAGCGTAGCCCACACCTCCTACGAGCAGTACTTC	CASSVAHTSYEQYF
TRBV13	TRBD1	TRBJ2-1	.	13	TGTTCCTCCCGACAGGGGATTAGGAATGAGCAGTTCTTC	CSSRQGIRNEQFF
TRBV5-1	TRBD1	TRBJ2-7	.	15	TGCGCCAGCAGCTACGAACGGACAGGGGCTTACGAGCAGTACTTC	CASSYERTGAYEQYF
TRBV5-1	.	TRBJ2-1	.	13	TGCGCCAGCAGCGGGGACAACTACAATGAGCAGTTCTTC	CASSGDNYNEQFF
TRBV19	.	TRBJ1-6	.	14	TGTGCCAGTAGTCCGGGCGAAGGGTATTCACCCCTCCACTTT	CASSPGEGYSPLHF
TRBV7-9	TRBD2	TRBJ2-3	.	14	TGTGCCAGCAGTCACGCGGGGGGAGGAGATACGCAGTATTTT	CASSHAGGGDTQYF
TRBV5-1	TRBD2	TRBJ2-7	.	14	TGCGCCAGCAGCTGGACGGGGGGGACCTACGAGCAGTACTTC	CASSWTGGTYEQYF
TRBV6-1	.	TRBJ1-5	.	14	TGTGCCAGCCCGGGACTCGGCCCCAATCAGCCCCAGCATTTT	CASPGLGPNQPQHF
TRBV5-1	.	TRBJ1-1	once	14	TGCGCCAGCAGCTTGGCCGGGTCGAACACTGAAGCTTTCTTT	CASSLAGSNTEAFF
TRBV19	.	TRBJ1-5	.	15	TGTGCCAGTAGTATAGTCCAGAATAGCAATCAGCCCCAGCATTTT	CASSIVQNSNQPQHF
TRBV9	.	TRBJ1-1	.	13	TGTGCCAGCAGCCTTAACAGCGGATCTGAAGCTTTCTTT	CASSLNSGSEAFF